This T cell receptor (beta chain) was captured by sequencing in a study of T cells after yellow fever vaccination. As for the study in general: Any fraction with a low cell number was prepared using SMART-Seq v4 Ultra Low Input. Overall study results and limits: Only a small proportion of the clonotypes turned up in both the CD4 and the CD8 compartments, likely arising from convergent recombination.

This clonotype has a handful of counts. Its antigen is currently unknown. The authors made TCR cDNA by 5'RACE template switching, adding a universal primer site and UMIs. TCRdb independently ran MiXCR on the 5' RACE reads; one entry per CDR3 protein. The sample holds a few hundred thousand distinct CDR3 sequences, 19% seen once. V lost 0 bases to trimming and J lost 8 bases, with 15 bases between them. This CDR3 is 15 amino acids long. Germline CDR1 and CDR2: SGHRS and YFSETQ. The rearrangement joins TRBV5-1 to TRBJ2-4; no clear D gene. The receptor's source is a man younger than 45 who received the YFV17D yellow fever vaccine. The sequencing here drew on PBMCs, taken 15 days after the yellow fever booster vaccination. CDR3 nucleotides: TGCGCCAGCAGCTTGGCGGCAGGAGTATTAGACATTCAGTACTTC. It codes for CASSLAAGVLDIQYF.